This T cell receptor beta chain comes out of a study of cytotoxic CD8 clonotypes in ibrutinib-treated CLL. The wider study: Recorded responses included around 24 partial and 2 complete; following median roughly 68 months, approximately 15 stayed remitted and around 12 progressed.

Study-wide findings and caveats: Rare overall, public clonotypes shrank or held steady under therapy.

Clones were read by immunoSEQ multiplex PCR, and TCRdb kept only the in-frame ones, dropping some. The sample has roughly 250,000 clones, around 70% seen once. Germline CDR1 SQVTM, CDR2 ANQGSEA. The trim removed 7 bases at V and 0 bases at J, leaving 17 bases unmatched. This CDR3 has 18 residues. Notes on this clone: Its antigen remains unidentified.

The sequencing here drew on PBMCs, taken after 24 months of ibrutinib treatment. The clonotype was recovered from a human donor with chronic lymphocytic leukemia. This chain uses TRBV29-1 with TRBJ2-2; 7 bases are shared with TRBD1. The chain's CDR3 is CSAFKRPRGSANTGELFF. CDR3 nucleotide sequence: TGCAGCGCCTTTAAGAGGCCCAGGGGGTCTGCGAACACCGGGGAGCTGTTTTTT.